One and the same sample provided the 15 T cell receptor beta chains below, sequenced in a study of T cells in Graves' hyperthyroidism and ophthalmopathy. TCR beta CDR3 regions were amplified from RNA transcripts. A first-round RT-PCR of the TCR CDR3 used the HTBI primer set. TCRdb re-called the multiplex PCR reads through MiXCR, storing one row per CDR3 protein. The sample holds roughly 520,000 distinct CDR3 sequences, roughly a quarter seen once. Source material: blood. The source is a woman between 25 and 40 years old with Graves' ophthalmopathy.

V usage is TRBV6-5 and J usage is TRBJ1-2; unclear D gene. The germline gives CDR1 MNHEY, CDR2 SVGAGI. V was shortened by 4 bases and J by 8 bases, with 11 bases between the two germline ends. This CDR3 has 12 residues. The CDR3 loop reads CASSSFLGGYTF. CDR3 DNA: TGTGCCAGCAGTTCCTTCCTCGGGGGCTACACCTTC.

This chain uses TRBV2 with TRBJ1-1; D is uncertain. The CDR3 has 10 amino acids. Trimming removed 6 bases at V and 7 bases at J, with 6 bases between. Germline CDR1 is SNHLY and CDR2 is FYNNEI. CDR3: CASREVEAFF. DNA for the CDR3: TGTGCCAGCAGGGAGGTTGAAGCTTTCTTT.

In its sample, this clonotype was seen once. Possible read error: a much larger clone is one base away. Because it lacks the conserved phenylalanine or tryptophan at the end, this CDR3 is likely a read error. V usage is TRBV4-3 and J usage is TRBJ1-2; D is unresolved. The CDR3 spans 17 residues. The germline gives CDR1 LGHNA, CDR2 YSLEER. The germline V and J ends were trimmed by 1 base and 5 bases, with 20 bases remaining between them. CDR3 nucleotides: TGCGCCAGCAGCCAAGGTGGATCTTTGTCCCACGAATATGGCTACACCGTC. This translates into CASSQGGSLSHEYGYTV.

In this sample, this clonotype turned up many times. The gene calls are TRBV6-5 and TRBJ1-2, with D unclear. The V gene's germline CDR1 is MNHEY and CDR2 SVGAGI. The CDR3 is made up of 14 amino acids. V dropped 4 bases and J dropped 3 bases, with 12 bases sitting between them. DNA of the CDR3: TGTGCCAGCAGTTCGACGGTGGGTTACTATGGCTACACCTTC. It translates to CASSSTVGYYGYTF.

The chain couples TRBV12-3 or TRBV12-4 to TRBJ1-2; D unclear. The CDR3 extends over 15 amino acids. V gave up 2 bases and J gave up 4 bases, with 14 bases separating them. The CDR3 DNA reads TGTGCCAGCAGTTTATTAAGTGTGGCCGGCTATGGCTACACCTTC. It translates to CASSLLSVAGYGYTF.

Notes on this clonotype: A clone one base away is much larger, so this may be a read error. The CDR3 loop reads CASSYLGRDTEACF. Here the CDR3 DNA reads TGTGCCAGCAGTTACTTGGGCAGGGACACTGAAGCTTGCTTT. The chain employs TRBV6-5 and TRBJ1-1; D might be TRBD1 (6 bases). CDR1 is MNHEY and CDR2 is SVGAGI in the germline V gene. This CDR3 spans 14 amino acids.

The rearrangement links TRBV29-1 to TRBJ2-2; TRBD1 might be the D (6 bases). From germline, CDR1 is SQVTM and CDR2 ANQGSEA. The length of the CDR3 is 16 residues. V was pared by 6 bases and J by 3 bases, with 20 bases between. CDR3 nucleotides: TGCAGCGTCCTTTCAAAGACAGGAGTCGACACCGGGGAGCTGTTTTTT. Translating it yields CSVLSKTGVDTGELFF.

This clonotype was counted at least ten times. The rearrangement uses TRBV12-3 or TRBV12-4 and TRBJ1-1; D is uncertain. CDR3 length: 14 residues. V was shortened by 6 bases and J by 0 bases, with 11 bases between the two germline ends. CDR3 in amino acids: CASRDGPVNTEAFF. For the CDR3, the DNA is TGTGCCAGCAGAGACGGACCTGTGAACACTGAAGCTTTCTTT.

This clonotype was counted ten times or more. The chain couples TRBV20-1 to TRBJ1-2; the D is unclear. V was pared by 5 bases and J by 2 bases, with 18 bases between. This CDR3 contains 15 residues. From germline, CDR1 is DFQATT and CDR2 SNEGSKA (reference sequence). CDR3 loop: CSADPPTGQNYGYTF. Written as DNA, the CDR3 is TGCAGTGCTGACCCGCCAACGGGCCAAAACTATGGCTACACCTTC.

This clonotype showed up many times. The chain couples TRBV7-9 to TRBJ2-2, with D maybe TRBD2 (5 bases). Germline CDR1 and CDR2: SEHNR and FQNEAQ (reference sequence). This CDR3 region has 17 residues. Deletions cut 4 bases from V and 12 bases from J, with 27 bases between. Here the CDR3 reads CASSSYRSTGTGGKLFF. DNA for the CDR3: TGTGCCAGCAGCTCCTACCGTTCGACGGGAACCGGCGGCAAGCTGTTTTTT.

This clonotype was observed at least ten times. The V call is TRBV11-2, the J call TRBJ2-7; D gene ambiguous. Germline assignment: CDR1 SGHAT and CDR2 FQNNGV. Trimming shortened V by 4 bases and J by 6 bases, and 7 bases separated the two germline ends. There are 11 residues in the CDR3. This chain's CDR3 is CASSYLGEQYF. CDR3 nucleotide sequence: TGTGCCAGCAGCTATCTCGGCGAGCAGTACTTC.

At least ten counts were recorded for this clonotype. V gene TRBV12-3 or TRBV12-4 combines with J gene TRBJ1-1, with D unclear. The V gene lost 7 bases and the J gene lost 7 bases, with 19 bases spanning the gap. This CDR3 region has 14 residues. In DNA, the CDR3 is TGTGCCAGCAATCCAAAGGGCCGGGTAAATGAAGCTTTCTTT. This translates into CASNPKGRVNEAFF.

This clonotype was counted a few times. V is TRBV4-2 and J is TRBJ2-7; D is uncertain. CDR1 is LGHNA and CDR2 is YNFKEQ in the germline V gene. The CDR3 has 17 amino acids. V lost 0 bases and J 2 bases, leaving 17 bases between the germline ends. In DNA, the CDR3 is TGTGCCAGCAGCCAAGAGGTGAGCAGAATAATGACCTACGAGCAGTACTTC. This codes for CASSQEVSRIMTYEQYF.

The CDR3 loop reads CASSSAPVRPNYGYTF. The CDR3 coding sequence is TGTGCCAGCAGCTCCGCCCCAGTTCGCCCTAACTATGGCTACACCTTC. The gene calls are TRBV11-1 and TRBJ1-2; D gene ambiguous. V lost 4 bases and J 0 bases, leaving 15 bases between the germline ends. The V gene's germline CDR1 is SGHAT and CDR2 FQDESV (reference sequence). The CDR3 length is 16 residues. The full variable domain, rest sourced from reference TRBV11-1 and TRBJ1-2, is EAEVAQSPRYKITEKSQAVAFWCDPISGHATLYWYRQILGQGPELLVQFQDESVVDDSQLPKDRFSAERLKGVDSTLKIQPAELGDSAMYLCASSSAPVRPNYGYTFGSGTRLTVV.

V gene TRBV12-3 or TRBV12-4 combines with J gene TRBJ1-3; D gene uncertain. Trimming pared 5 bases from V and 0 bases from J, leaving 14 bases between. This CDR3 is 16 amino acids long. The CDR3, as DNA: TGTGCCAGCAGTCCGTCCCTCCAGACCTCTGGAAACACCATATATTTT. Residues: CASSPSLQTSGNTIYF.